Below are 9 T cell receptor beta chains sequenced from a single sample in a study of PD-1 blockade in mismatch repair-deficient tumors. Profiling relied on immunoSEQ multiplex PCR, and the TCRdb table lists in-frame clones only, not all of them. In the table there are about 130,000 clones, roughly 90% of which are singletons. Sequenced material: peripheral blood, taken approximately 72 weeks after starting pembrolizumab. These receptor sequences come from an adult with mismatch repair-deficient cancer.

The J gene is TRBJ2-3, the V gene TRBV6-1, with D perhaps matching TRBD2 (5 bases). The CDR3 contains 17 residues. The V end was cut by 4 bases, the J end by 0 bases, with 17 bases between. Germline lookup yields CDR1 MNHNS and CDR2 SASEGT. CDR3 amino acids: CASSGSLPGRSTDTQYF. CDR3 nucleotide sequence: TGTGCCAGCAGTGGTAGCCTCCCGGGAAGAAGCACAGATACGCAGTATTTT.

The gene calls are TRBV4-3 and TRBJ2-3; no firm D call. The V gene's germline CDR1 is LGHNA and CDR2 YSLEER. CDR3 length equals 12 residues. The V gene lost 3 bases and the J gene lost 3 bases, with 4 bases spanning the gap. The DNA of the CDR3 is TGCGCCAGCAGCCACGAAACAGATACGCAGTATTTT. Translating it yields CASSHETDTQYF.

The rearrangement uses TRBV7-9 and TRBJ2-7; weak D call: TRBD1 (6 bases). The germline gives CDR1 SEHNR, CDR2 FQNEAQ (reference sequence). This CDR3 is built from 12 residues. The V gene lost 5 bases and the J gene lost 3 bases, with 8 bases spanning the gap. The CDR3 DNA sequence: TGTGCCAGCAGCAAGGACAGCTACGAGCAGTACTTC. Protein sequence: CASSKDSYEQYF.

CDR3 protein: CASRESSGKNTGELFF. The CDR3 coding sequence is TGTGCCAGCAGGGAGTCTAGCGGGAAGAACACCGGGGAGCTGTTTTTT. This rearrangement joins TRBV2 to TRBJ2-2, with TRBD2 matching over 9 bases. This CDR3 is 16 amino acids long. From germline, CDR1 is SNHLY and CDR2 FYNNEI. Germline trimming cut 6 bases from V and 1 base from J; bases unmatched to any gene: 6.

This clone was observed a single time. The V gene is TRBV9, the J gene TRBJ2-3; TRBD2 matches 12 bases. V was clipped by 4 bases and J by 2 bases; unmatched bases: 2. This CDR3 is 15 amino acids long. Germline V gene data show CDR1 as SGDLS and CDR2 as YYNGEE. The CDR3 is CASSLAGGYTDTQYF. The CDR3 DNA reads TGTGCCAGCAGCCTAGCGGGAGGGTACACAGATACGCAGTATTTT.

The CDR3: CASSFGMGGEAFF. The CDR3 DNA follows: TGTGCCAGCAGTTTTGGGATGGGAGGTGAAGCTTTCTTT. V usage is TRBV27 and J usage is TRBJ1-1, with no clear D. The CDR3 is 13 residues long. Germline lookup yields CDR1 MNHEY and CDR2 SMNVEV (reference sequence). The V gene lost 3 bases and the J gene lost 7 bases, with 12 bases spanning the gap.

The J gene is TRBJ1-1, the V gene TRBV28; D might be TRBD1 (6 bases). Germline assignment: CDR1 MDHEN and CDR2 SYDVKM. V was trimmed by 7 bases and J by 1 base, leaving 13 bases between them. The CDR3 covers 14 residues. CDR3 DNA: TGTGCCAGCAATCCCGGACAGTGGAACACTGAAGCTTTCTTT. This gives the protein CASNPGQWNTEAFF.

The CDR3 coding sequence is TGTGCCAGCAAGGACAGAGCCTCTCTGGATACGCAGTATTTT. It is translated as CASKDRASLDTQYF. V usage is TRBV28 and J usage is TRBJ2-3, with a possible D match to TRBD1 (6 bases). CDR3 size: 14 residues. V lost 7 bases and J lost 6, with 17 bases in between. The germline gives CDR1 MDHEN, CDR2 SYDVKM.

The chain carries TRBV6-6 and TRBJ2-5; no firm D call. The germline V gene encodes CDR1 MNHNY and CDR2 SVGAGI (reference sequence). The V end was cut by 7 bases, the J end by 5 bases, with 20 bases between. The CDR3 runs to 15 residues. CDR3: CASTHLMGMSETQYF. DNA of the CDR3: TGTGCCAGCACCCACCTCATGGGGATGTCGGAGACCCAGTACTTC.